Shown below are 31 T cell receptor beta chains from a single sample sequenced in a study of blood T cell repertoires in COVID-19. Libraries were prepared by immunoSEQ multiplex PCR; TCRdb keeps only in-frame clonotypes and omits some of them. The table shows fewer than 150,000 clones, with 70% to 80% occurring only once. Sequenced sample: peripheral blood. The receptor source for this set is a man between 65 and 79 years old with acute or convalescent COVID-19.

The rearrangement uses TRBV18 and TRBJ2-5, with TRBD2 as a possible D gene (6 bases). The V gene lost 1 base and the J gene lost 2 bases, with 11 bases spanning the gap. This CDR3 has 15 residues. Germline V gene data show CDR1 as KGHSH and CDR2 as LQKENI. The CDR3 bases are TGTGCCAGCTCACCACGGAGGGAACCTCAAGAGACCCAGTACTTC. Translating gives CASSPRREPQETQYF.

This sequence joins TRBV6-5 and TRBJ1-2; no definite D call. The V gene lost 2 bases and the J gene lost 0 bases, with 10 bases spanning the gap. Germline CDR1 MNHEY, CDR2 SVGAGI. The CDR3 sequence is 15 residues long. The CDR3 is CASSYGRVTNYGYTF. In nucleotides, the CDR3 is TGTGCCAGCAGTTACGGCCGGGTTACTAACTATGGCTACACCTTC.

This clone was seen only a few times. The chain carries TRBV4-2 and TRBJ2-3, with 14 bases matching TRBD2. The germline gives CDR1 LGHNA, CDR2 YNFKEQ. With 11 bases clipped from V and 0 bases from J, the junction kept 10 bases outside the gene matches. The CDR3 spans 17 residues. CDR3 residues: CASKGGTSGRSTDTQYF. The CDR3 bases are TGTGCCTCAAAAGGGGGGACTAGCGGGAGAAGCACAGATACGCAGTATTTT.

The V call is TRBV6-2 or TRBV6-3, the J call TRBJ1-4; D is unresolved. Germline V gives CDR1 MNHEY, CDR2 SVGEGT. V lost 0 bases, J lost 10 bases, and 9 bases lay in between. This CDR3 is built from 13 residues. DNA of the CDR3: TGTGCCAGCAGTTACTCGAGTCGCGTAAAACTGTTTTTT. Translating gives CASSYSSRVKLFF.

The V and J genes are TRBV6-5 and TRBJ1-2; D not resolved. Trimming took off 2 bases at V and 8 bases at J, with 15 bases between the two ends. The CDR3 runs to 14 residues. Per germline, CDR1 MNHEY and CDR2 SVGAGI. This chain's CDR3 is CASSYDGVGWGYTF. CDR3 coding DNA: TGTGCCAGCAGTTACGACGGGGTCGGTTGGGGCTACACCTTC.

The rearrangement uses TRBV12-3 or TRBV12-4 and TRBJ1-1, with D perhaps matching TRBD1 (6 bases). V was shortened by 5 bases and J by 1 base, with 8 bases between the two germline ends. The length of the CDR3 is 13 residues. The CDR3: CASSKQGNTEAFF. The CDR3 bases are TGTGCCAGCAGTAAACAGGGGAACACTGAAGCTTTCTTT.

The chain has TRBV7-7 and TRBJ2-1, with a weak D call TRBD2 (5 bases). CDR1 is SSHAT and CDR2 is FNYEAQ in the germline V gene (reference sequence). There are 15 residues in the CDR3. Trimming left V 6 bases short and J 2 bases short, with 14 bases between. The CDR3 here is CASSSQVATYNEQFF. The CDR3 DNA reads TGTGCCAGCAGTAGCCAGGTAGCGACCTACAATGAGCAGTTCTTC.

V gene TRBV3-1 (or the pseudogene TRBV3-2) combines with J gene TRBJ1-5; D remains unclear. Germline V lookup: CDR1 LGHDT, CDR2 YNNKEL (reference sequence). Between the trimmed V and J ends, which lost 4 bases and 6 bases, there was a span of 13 bases. The CDR3 is made up of 14 amino acids. For the CDR3, the DNA is TGTGCCAGCAGCCCCATGGAGGCCACTCAGCCCCAGCATTTT. It specifies CASSPMEATQPQHF.

The genes are TRBV5-1 and TRBJ2-1; 8 nucleotides agree with TRBD2. The germline gives CDR1 SGHRS, CDR2 YFSETQ. V shed 4 bases, J shed 0 bases, and the junction held 6 bases outside the gene matches. The CDR3 is 16 amino acids. The CDR3 nucleotides read TGCGCCAGCAGCATTAGCGGGACGAGCTCCTACAATGAGCAGTTCTTC. As protein: CASSISGTSSYNEQFF.

The chain employs TRBV6-5 and TRBJ1-2; 9 bases match TRBD1. V dropped 4 bases and J dropped 4; count of bases not matched to a gene: 7. The CDR3 is 15 amino acids. Per germline, CDR1 MNHEY and CDR2 SVGAGI. CDR3 sequence reads: CASSSADRGSYGYTF. The CDR3 coding sequence is TGTGCCAGCAGTTCCGCCGACAGGGGGAGCTATGGCTACACCTTC.

The J gene is TRBJ2-3, the V gene TRBV7-8; 12 bases are a match to TRBD2. CDR1 SGHVS and CDR2 FQNEAQ come from the germline V gene. The CDR3 length is 14 residues. J was trimmed by 6 bases and V by 4 bases; bases with no gene match: 2. Here the CDR3 reads CASSSGLAGDTQYF. DNA for the CDR3: TGTGCCAGCAGCTCAGGACTAGCGGGGGATACGCAGTATTTT.

The rearrangement joins TRBV9 to TRBJ1-6, with no clear D. CDR1 is SGDLS, CDR2 YYNGEE, per germline. The CDR3 is 14 residues long. V was clipped by 0 bases and J by 5 bases, with 6 bases between them. Here the CDR3 DNA reads TGTGCCAGCAGCGTAGAAACAGATAATTCACCCCTCCACTTT. Encoded protein: CASSVETDNSPLHF.

This chain joins TRBV6-5 and TRBJ2-5; 7 bases map to TRBD1. The trim removed 0 bases at V and 2 bases at J, leaving 6 bases unmatched. CDR1 is MNHEY, CDR2 SVGAGI, per germline. The CDR3 has 16 amino acids. This CDR3 reads CASSYSMSTGQETQYF. Written as DNA, the CDR3 is TGTGCCAGCAGTTACTCAATGTCGACAGGGCAAGAGACCCAGTACTTC.

The rearrangement uses TRBV9 and TRBJ2-1, with D unresolved. Trimming stripped 0 bases from V and 15 bases from J, with 13 bases between. The CDR3 contains 12 residues. Germline CDR1 and CDR2: SGDLS and YYNGEE. DNA for the CDR3: TGTGCCAGCAGCGTAGAGGTTGGGCGACCGTTCTTC. It translates to CASSVEVGRPFF.

This chain joins TRBV30 and TRBJ2-3; 9 bases line up with TRBD1. Germline CDR1 and CDR2: GTSNPN and SVGIG (reference sequence). The V and J ends lost 2 bases and 6 bases, in that order; junction bases with no gene match: 6. This CDR3 is 14 amino acids long. The CDR3 coding sequence is TGTGCCTGGAGTTTACAGGGGGCATCGGATACGCAGTATTTT. It is translated as CAWSLQGASDTQYF.

The chain couples TRBV4-1 to TRBJ2-3; D is ambiguous. With 1 base removed from V and 5 bases from J, the gap between germline ends came to 16 bases. Germline assignment: CDR1 MGHRA and CDR2 YSYEKL. The CDR3 is made up of 16 amino acids. CDR3 sequence (DNA): TGCGCCAGCAGCCAAGTGAACAGACCAACGCTAGATACGCAGTATTTT. Translating it yields CASSQVNRPTLDTQYF.

J is TRBJ1-5 and V is TRBV4-2; no clear D. The germline gives CDR1 LGHNA, CDR2 YNFKEQ. The CDR3 has 14 residues. The V end lost 1 base, the J end lost 7 bases, and 11 bases lay between the germline ends. The CDR3 is CASSQGLGTQPQHF. Here the CDR3 DNA reads TGTGCCAGCAGCCAAGGGCTAGGCACCCAGCCCCAGCATTTT.

The chain uses TRBV19 and TRBJ2-2; TRBD1 is a possible D gene (5 bases). The length of the CDR3 is 15 residues. V lost 4 bases to trimming and J lost 2 bases, with 11 bases between them. Germline CDR1 and CDR2: LNHDA and SQIVND (reference sequence). DNA of the CDR3: TGTGCCAGTAGTACCAGGACACCTAACACCGGGGAGCTGTTTTTT. This encodes CASSTRTPNTGELFF.

J is TRBJ1-4 and V is TRBV28; 8 nucleotides agree with TRBD1. The CDR3 extends over 14 amino acids. V was clipped by 7 bases and J by 5 bases; unmatched bases: 6. The germline CDR1 and CDR2 sequences are MDHEN and SYDVKM. The CDR3 here is CASIQGAANEKLFF. As DNA, the CDR3 is TGTGCCAGCATTCAGGGGGCGGCGAATGAAAAACTGTTTTTT.

V is TRBV27 and J is TRBJ2-1, with 9 bases aligning to TRBD1. There are 20 residues in the CDR3. Germline-derived CDR1 and CDR2 are MNHEY and SMNVEV (reference sequence). V was clipped by 8 bases and J by 0 bases; unmatched bases: 20. CDR3 DNA: TGTGCCAGCTTAACTTTACAGGGGGCGCGGGGCGGGGGCTCCTACAATGAGCAGTTCTTC. Its protein is CASLTLQGARGGGSYNEQFF.

CDR3 loop: CASSVVTTRGTGELFF. CDR3 coding DNA: TGTGCCAGCAGCGTAGTCACCACCCGCGGCACCGGGGAGCTGTTTTTT. V usage is TRBV9 and J usage is TRBJ2-2; no definite D call. V was clipped by 0 bases and J by 4 bases, with 13 bases between them. CDR1 is SGDLS and CDR2 is YYNGEE in the germline V gene. The CDR3 consists of 16 residues.

CDR3 bases: TGTGCCAGTGTCGGCGGGAGGGGGGCAGATACGCAGTATTTT. This translates into CASVGGRGADTQYF. The genes are TRBV2 and TRBJ2-3; 9 bases are a match to TRBD2. The germline V gene encodes CDR1 SNHLY and CDR2 FYNNEI. This CDR3 is built from 14 residues. V shed 9 bases, J shed 4 bases, and the junction held 8 bases outside the gene matches.

The J gene is TRBJ2-3, the V gene TRBV25-1, with D possibly matching TRBD1 (5 bases). This CDR3 is 14 amino acids long. Germline-derived CDR1 and CDR2 are MGHDK and SYGVNS. The V gene lost 8 bases and the J gene lost 0 bases, with 12 bases spanning the gap. The DNA of the CDR3 is TGTGCCAGCGAACGGACACTAAGCACAGATACGCAGTATTTT. Its translation: CASERTLSTDTQYF.

This chain uses TRBV11-2 with TRBJ1-2, with 7 bases lining up with TRBD1. CDR3 length equals 14 residues. V was clipped by 6 bases and J by 9 bases; unmatched bases: 13. CDR1 and CDR2 (germline): SGHAT, FQNNGV. The CDR3 spells CASRPVRGQLSYTF. CDR3 bases: TGTGCCAGCAGGCCCGTGAGGGGGCAATTGAGCTACACCTTC. Filled out from reference TRBV11-2 and TRBJ1-2, the complete variable domain reads EAGVAQSPRYKIIEKRQSVAFWCNPISGHATLYWYQQILGQGPKLLIQFQNNGVVDDSQLPKDRFSAERLKGVDSTLKIQPAKLEDSAVYLCASRPVRGQLSYTFGSGTRLTVV.

The rearrangement joins TRBV4-2 to TRBJ2-5; 10 nucleotides line up with TRBD2. The junction had 12 bases not matched to a gene; V was cut back by 4 bases and J by 4 bases. The CDR3 runs 17 residues. Germline values: CDR1 LGHNA, CDR2 YNFKEQ. Written as DNA, the CDR3 is TGTGCCAGCAGCCCCGAAGATGCTAGCGGGAGTTCAGAGACCCAGTACTTC. Translation: CASSPEDASGSSETQYF.

The rearrangement uses TRBV3-1 (or the pseudogene TRBV3-2) and TRBJ2-7, with 9 bases matching TRBD1. The V and J ends lost 4 bases and 3 bases, in that order; junction bases with no gene match: 7. This CDR3 contains 15 residues. Germline lookup yields CDR1 LGHDT and CDR2 YNNKEL (reference sequence). The CDR3 DNA sequence: TGTGCCAGCAGCCTTGGGACAGGGTTGGACTACGAGCAGTACTTC. Translated: CASSLGTGLDYEQYF.

This clone was observed a handful of times. The chain employs TRBV6-4 and TRBJ2-5; 7 bases fit TRBD2. J gave up 1 base and V 6 bases, and 8 bases lay outside the gene matches. The CDR3 spans 15 residues. The germline V gene has CDR1 MRHNA and CDR2 SNTAGT. This CDR3 reads CASRLGLTIQETQYF. For the CDR3, the DNA is TGTGCCAGCAGGCTGGGACTAACAATCCAAGAGACCCAGTACTTC.

The chain combines TRBV11-2 with TRBJ2-3; D perhaps matches TRBD2 (6 bases). V was cut by 6 bases and J by 2 bases, with 18 bases left in between. The CDR3 covers 16 residues. Germline V gene data show CDR1 as SGHAT and CDR2 as FQNNGV. CDR3 loop: CASSPRLGGATDTQYF. CDR3 bases: TGTGCCAGCAGTCCCCGCTTGGGCGGGGCCACAGATACGCAGTATTTT.

The V and J genes are TRBV7-9 and TRBJ2-5; weak D call: TRBD1 (5 bases). V was cut by 7 bases and J by 5 bases, with 23 bases left in between. Germline loops: CDR1 SEHNR, CDR2 FQNEAQ (reference sequence). The CDR3 has 16 amino acids. The chain's CDR3 is CASTFKAVDNGETQYF. Here the CDR3 DNA reads TGTGCCAGCACCTTCAAGGCGGTGGACAACGGGGAGACCCAGTACTTC.

This clone appeared a few times. J is TRBJ1-5 and V is TRBV11-2; 7 bases are shared with TRBD1. Trimming took 5 bases from V and 6 from J; bases not matched to a gene: 4. The CDR3 has 13 residues. Germline assignment: CDR1 SGHAT and CDR2 FQNNGV. Here the CDR3 DNA reads TGTGCCAGCAGCACTGACAGGGCTCAGCCCCAGCATTTT. Protein sequence: CASSTDRAQPQHF.

This chain joins TRBV11-2 and TRBJ2-1; TRBD2 matches at 8 bases. V dropped 5 bases and J dropped 0; count of bases not matched to a gene: 6. This CDR3 comprises 16 residues. Germline CDR1 SGHAT, CDR2 FQNNGV. The chain's CDR3 is CASSGIAGSSYNEQFF. The CDR3 DNA follows: TGTGCCAGCAGCGGCATAGCGGGAAGCTCCTACAATGAGCAGTTCTTC.